Each of the 27 T cell receptor beta chains below was sequenced from the same sample in a study of cytomegalovirus exposure and HLA in healthy donors. Primers included in the PCR were 60 Vbeta and 13 Jbeta primers. Sequenced by immunoSEQ multiplex PCR; TCRdb stores in-frame clones only, minus some. This table has some 130,000 clones, about 80% appearing once. The sample was PBMCs. The receptors shown here come from a man aged 25 to 40 in good health.

The chain uses TRBV28 and TRBJ2-3; a possible D gene is TRBD2 (5 bases). CDR3 length: 12 amino acids. V was clipped by 5 bases and J by 7 bases, with 10 bases between them. The germline V gene has CDR1 MDHEN and CDR2 SYDVKM. Written as DNA, the CDR3 is TGTGCCAGCAGTCTCCGACTAAATACGCAGTATTTT. Its protein product is CASSLRLNTQYF.

V is TRBV5-5 and J is TRBJ1-2, with TRBD1 as a possible D gene (6 bases). The V end lost 0 bases, the J end lost 4 bases, and 16 bases lay between the germline ends. The CDR3 spans 16 residues. The germline gives CDR1 SGHKS, CDR2 YYEKEE (reference sequence). Here the CDR3 reads CASSLAQQGLGYGYTF. Here the CDR3 DNA reads TGTGCCAGCAGCTTGGCCCAACAGGGTTTAGGCTATGGCTACACCTTC.

About this clone itself: Because the CDR3 is missing its conserved closing phenylalanine or tryptophan, this is likely a read error. This chain links TRBV10-2 with TRBJ2-7; 8 bases map to TRBD2. Trimming cost V 6 bases and J 3 bases; bases outside gene matches: 22. This CDR3 has 19 residues. Per germline, CDR1 WSHSY and CDR2 SAAADI. The CDR3 nucleotides read TGCGCCAGCAGGAGGGACGCTGGGGAGACTAGCGAGGGAAACTACGAGCAGTACCTC. It translates to CASRRDAGETSEGNYEQYL.

The chain couples TRBV11-2 to TRBJ2-3, with a weak D call TRBD2 (5 bases). Per germline, CDR1 SGHAT and CDR2 FQNNGV. Trimming took off 1 base at V and 1 base at J, with 12 bases between the two ends. This CDR3 comprises 16 residues. The CDR3 DNA is TGTGCCAGCAGCTTAGTTCAAGGTAGCGGCACAGATACGCAGTATTTT. Encoded protein: CASSLVQGSGTDTQYF.

The CDR3 reads CASSPRTGAVYEQYF. CDR3 bases: TGTGCCAGCAGCCCGAGGACAGGGGCCGTATACGAGCAGTACTTC. The J gene is TRBJ2-7, the V gene TRBV5-8; 9 nucleotides match TRBD1. The CDR3 length is 15 residues. V shed 4 bases, J shed 4 bases, and the junction held 9 bases outside the gene matches. Germline V gene data show CDR1 as SGHTS and CDR2 as YDEGEE.

The chain uses TRBV5-6 and TRBJ1-5; D is unresolved. CDR1 is SGHDT and CDR2 is YYEEEE in the germline V gene. Trimming left V 5 bases short and J 5 bases short, with 8 bases between. The CDR3 loop spans 12 amino acids. CDR3 loop: CASRIGDQPQHF. The CDR3, as DNA: TGTGCCAGCAGGATCGGGGATCAGCCCCAGCATTTT.

The count of this clone is one. This chain joins TRBV19 and TRBJ2-5; 14 bases are a match to TRBD2. Gene TRBJ2-7 matches the end of the DNA better, so the J call may be wrong. Germline V gene data show CDR1 as LNHDA and CDR2 as SQIVND (reference sequence). The CDR3 length is 16 residues. The CDR3 is CASRSTGTSGGYEQYF. The CDR3 nucleotides are TGTGCCAGTAGAAGCACAGGGACTAGCGGGGGCTACGAGCAGTACTTC.

As for this clone: At one of its ends the junction is not consistent with the germline gene, which may arise from a read error. The chain links TRBV7-9 to TRBJ2-7; 14 bases line up with TRBD2. The germline V gene has CDR1 SEHNR and CDR2 FQNEAQ (reference sequence). The CDR3 is 16 residues long. DNA of the CDR3: TGTTCCAGCAGCTGGACTAGCGGGAGGAGCTCCTACGAGCAGTACTTC. The encoded protein is CSSSWTSGRSSYEQYF.

In its sample, this clone was seen a few times. This sequence joins TRBV6-4 and TRBJ2-5; 9 nucleotides align to TRBD2. Germline-derived CDR1 and CDR2 are MRHNA and SNTAGT. The CDR3 sequence is 15 residues long. Germline trimming cut 2 bases from V and 2 bases from J; bases unmatched to any gene: 3. The CDR3 DNA follows: TGTGCCAGCAGTGACAGGGCGGGAGGGCAAGAGACCCAGTACTTC. As protein: CASSDRAGGQETQYF.

The genes are TRBV19 and TRBJ2-6; possibly TRBD2 for D (5 bases). V lost 5 bases and J lost 2, with 19 bases in between. The CDR3 covers 18 residues. Germline V gene sequence: CDR1 LNHDA, CDR2 SQIVND (reference sequence). CDR3 region: CASSSPTRQHPGANVLTF. CDR3 coding DNA: TGTGCCAGTAGTTCTCCCACTAGGCAACATCCTGGGGCCAACGTCCTGACTTTC.

V usage is TRBV5-1 and J usage is TRBJ2-3; D ambiguous. The CDR3 extends over 12 amino acids. In germline, CDR1 is SGHRS, CDR2 YFSETQ. The V and J ends lost 4 bases and 5 bases respectively, with 8 bases between them. The CDR3 DNA reads as TGCGCCAGCAGCCCCGCGTTAGATACGCAGTATTTT. It codes for CASSPALDTQYF.

This chain uses TRBV11-1 with TRBJ1-2, with 7 positions matching TRBD1. The CDR3 runs 12 residues. J was trimmed by 4 bases and V by 11 bases; bases with no gene match: 7. Germline CDR1 is SGHAT and CDR2 is FQDESV (reference sequence). CDR3 loop: CAGLGQVYGYTF. As DNA, the CDR3 is TGTGCCGGCCTAGGACAGGTCTATGGCTACACCTTC.

The CDR3 loop is CASSYSHSGNTIYF. CDR3 nucleotides: TGTGCCAGCAGTTATAGTCACTCTGGAAACACCATATATTTT. This chain joins TRBV6-1 and TRBJ1-3; D is unresolved. The CDR3 spans 14 residues. The germline V and J ends were trimmed by 5 bases and 0 bases, with 8 bases remaining between them. The germline V gene encodes CDR1 MNHNS and CDR2 SASEGT.

V and J are TRBV11-3 and TRBJ2-1, with 8 bases that match TRBD2. V shed 6 bases, J shed 7 bases, and the junction held 11 bases outside the gene matches. CDR3 length: 15 amino acids. Germline V gene data show CDR1 as SGHNT and CDR2 as YENEEA. The CDR3 region is CASRRGSGRQNEQFF. CDR3 DNA sequence: TGTGCCAGCAGGAGAGGGAGCGGGAGACAGAATGAGCAGTTCTTC.

V is TRBV6-5 and J is TRBJ2-2, with D possibly TRBD2 on 7 matching bases. The germline gives CDR1 MNHEY, CDR2 SVGAGI. The CDR3 has 15 amino acids. V lost 10 bases and J 6 bases, leaving 21 bases between the germline ends. CDR3 DNA sequence: TGTGCCACCCTCCCTCTCGGGGGGCGGGCCGGGGAGCTGTTTTTT. Protein sequence: CATLPLGGRAGELFF.

J is TRBJ1-5 and V is TRBV7-9, with 9 bases lining up with TRBD1. Per germline, CDR1 SEHNR and CDR2 FQNEAQ (reference sequence). Trimming took 7 bases from V and 3 from J; bases not matched to a gene: 4. The CDR3 spans 14 residues. CDR3 loop: CASTGTGNNQPQHF. The CDR3 coding sequence is TGTGCCAGCACCGGGACAGGGAACAATCAGCCCCAGCATTTT.

This clone showed up just once. The chain couples TRBV18 to TRBJ2-1, with D possibly TRBD1 on 7 matching bases. Trimming cost V 3 bases and J 6 bases, with 9 bases left between them. The germline gives CDR1 KGHSH, CDR2 LQKENI. The CDR3 has 13 amino acids. CDR3 loop: CASSPQGGNEQFF. The CDR3 DNA reads TGTGCCAGCTCACCTCAGGGGGGCAATGAGCAGTTCTTC. Using reference TRBV18 and TRBJ2-1 for the parts outside the CDR3, the full variable domain is NAGVMQNPRHLVRRRGQEARLRCSPMKGHSHVYWYRQLPEEGLKFMVYLQKENIIDESGMPKERFSAEFPKEGPSILRIQQVVRGDSAAYFCASSPQGGNEQFFGPGTRLTVL.

Only one count was recorded for this clone. This chain links TRBV6-1 with TRBJ2-7; 7 bases are a match to TRBD2. The ends lost 8 bases at V and 4 bases at J; junction bases unmatched: 8. Germline lookup yields CDR1 MNHNS and CDR2 SASEGT. The CDR3 is made up of 13 amino acids. The CDR3: CASWGGYSYEQYF. The CDR3, as DNA: TGTGCCAGCTGGGGGGGGTACTCTTACGAGCAGTACTTC.

This clone was recorded once. The chain employs TRBV7-6 and TRBJ1-3, with TRBD1 matching over 11 bases. The germline gives CDR1 SGHVS, CDR2 FNYEAQ. CDR3 size: 14 residues. V lost 3 bases to trimming and J lost 8 bases; unmatched junction nucleotides: 3. CDR3 in DNA: TGTGCCAGCAGCTTTGGACAGGGGGCAGACACCATATATTTT. Encoded protein: CASSFGQGADTIYF.

The genes are TRBV20-1 and TRBJ2-7, with D perhaps matching TRBD1 (5 bases). Germline values: CDR1 DFQATT, CDR2 SNEGSKA (reference sequence). Trimming stripped 6 bases from V and 3 bases from J, with 9 bases between. The CDR3 spans 11 residues. CDR3 sequence reads: CSARQRYEQYF. The CDR3 region has the DNA TGCAGTGCGAGACAGCGCTACGAGCAGTACTTC.

Note on this clone: Compared with germline, one end of the junction differs, possibly owing to a read error. The rearrangement links TRBV28 to TRBJ2-7; possible D gene TRBD1, 5 bases. The CDR3 loop spans 13 amino acids. Per germline, CDR1 MDHEN and CDR2 SYDVKM. The CDR3 here is CASSLGYSQGRDF. The CDR3 DNA is TGTGCCAGCAGTTTAGGGTATAGCCAGGGTAGGGACTTC.

CDR3 DNA sequence: TGTGCCAGTAGTATCAACAGGGGGTCACGCAATCAGCCCCAGCATTTT. Protein: CASSINRGSRNQPQHF. This chain links TRBV19 with TRBJ1-5; 8 bases line up with TRBD1. CDR1 LNHDA and CDR2 SQIVND come from the germline V gene (reference sequence). J lost 2 bases, V lost 3 bases, and 6 bases had no gene match. This CDR3 spans 16 amino acids.

The rearrangement uses TRBV6-1 and TRBJ2-7; D may be TRBD1 (6 bases). V lost 6 bases, J lost 3 bases, and 12 bases lay in between. Germline assignment: CDR1 MNHNS and CDR2 SASEGT. CDR3 length: 13 amino acids. The CDR3 loop is CASRTRQVYEQYF. CDR3 sequence (DNA): TGTGCCAGCAGAACGAGACAGGTCTACGAGCAGTACTTC.

The CDR3 nucleotides read TGTGCCAGCAGTGTGAAAGCGGGCAGGACCCAGTACTTC. This codes for CASSVKAGRTQYF. The gene calls are TRBV7-8 and TRBJ2-5, with D possibly being TRBD2 (6 bases). CDR1 SGHVS and CDR2 FQNEAQ come from the germline V gene. This CDR3 contains 13 residues. Trimming left V 6 bases short and J 7 bases short, with 15 bases between.

This clone came up a few times. An end of the junction differs from the germline gene, which may be a read error. The CDR3 region is CASSRDWGEPIWFF. CDR3 nucleotides: TGTGCCAGCAGCCGAGACTGGGGCGAACCCATATGGTTTTTT. The chain links TRBV7-8 to TRBJ1-3, with D possibly being TRBD1 (5 bases). The CDR3 sequence is 14 residues long. Germline V CDR1 and CDR2: SGHVS, FQNEAQ.

The J gene is TRBJ2-5, the V gene TRBV19; D gene uncertain. The CDR3 extends over 13 amino acids. Germline CDR1 is LNHDA and CDR2 is SQIVND (reference sequence). V was trimmed by 2 bases and J by 4 bases, leaving 8 bases between them. The CDR3 sequence is CASSINPLETQYF. Here the CDR3 DNA reads TGTGCCAGTAGTATAAATCCCTTAGAGACCCAGTACTTC.

The chain combines TRBV19 with TRBJ1-2; D remains ambiguous. Deletions cut 3 bases from V and 3 bases from J, with 14 bases between. The CDR3 has 15 residues. Germline V CDR1 and CDR2: LNHDA, SQIVND (reference sequence). CDR3 amino acids: CASSIFPPGYYGYTF. The CDR3 DNA is TGTGCCAGTAGTATTTTCCCCCCGGGGTACTATGGCTACACCTTC.